The entry below gives a single T cell receptor beta chain sequence along with its context. Antigen unknown. This entry belongs to a study of T-cell memory formation after mild COVID-19. Study-level findings and limits: The study found contracting CD4+ clones mainly in CM and EM and contracting CD8+ clones in EMRA. Memory from before infection featured some responding clones, which suggests cross-reactive memory joined. Clones contracting over day 15 to 85 were CD4/CD8 balanced, with later expanders leaning CD4+.

TCRalpha and TCRbeta libraries used 5'RACE with constant-segment primers and UMIs. Each CDR3 protein gets one entry after TCRdb re-called the 5' RACE reads with MiXCR. This sample has roughly 610,000 distinct CDR3 sequences; roughly 17% occur once, and the top ten carry about 7.4%. The V gene's germline CDR1 is LNHNV and CDR2 YYDKDF (reference sequence). Trimming pared 0 bases from V and 2 bases from J, leaving 8 bases between. This CDR3 is built from 15 residues. The rearrangement uses TRBV15 and TRBJ1-5; the D is unclear. The TCR originated in an adult woman who had mild COVID-19 (a few samples of this study predate the infection). Cell type and time point are not known. The specimen sequenced was PBMCs or a T cell subset sorted from them (not recorded which). CDR3 loop: CATSRDRAGNQPQHF. The CDR3 coding sequence is TGTGCCACCAGCAGAGATCGCGCGGGCAATCAGCCCCAGCATTTT.